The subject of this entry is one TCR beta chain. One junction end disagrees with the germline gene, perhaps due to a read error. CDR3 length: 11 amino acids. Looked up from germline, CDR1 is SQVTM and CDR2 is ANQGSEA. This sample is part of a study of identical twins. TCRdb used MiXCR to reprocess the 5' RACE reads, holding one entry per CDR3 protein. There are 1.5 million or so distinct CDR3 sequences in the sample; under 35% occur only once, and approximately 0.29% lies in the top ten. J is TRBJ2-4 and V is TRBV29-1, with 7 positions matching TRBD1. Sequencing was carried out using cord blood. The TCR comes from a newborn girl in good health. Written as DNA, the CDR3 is TGCAGCTTTGAGGGGGCAAACATTCAGTACTTC. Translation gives CSFEGANIQYF.